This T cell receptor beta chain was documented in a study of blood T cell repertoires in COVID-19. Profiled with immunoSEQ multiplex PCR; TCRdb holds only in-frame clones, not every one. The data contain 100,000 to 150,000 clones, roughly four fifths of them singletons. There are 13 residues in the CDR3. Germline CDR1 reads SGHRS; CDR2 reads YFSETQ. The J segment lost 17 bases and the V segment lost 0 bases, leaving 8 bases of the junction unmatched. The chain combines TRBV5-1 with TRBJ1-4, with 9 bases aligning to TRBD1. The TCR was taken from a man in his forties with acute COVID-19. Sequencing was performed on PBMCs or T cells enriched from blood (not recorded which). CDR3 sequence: CASSLEPDRGVFF. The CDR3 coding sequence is TGCGCCAGCAGCTTGGAACCGGACAGGGGCGTCTTTTTT.